This is a list of T cell receptor beta chains from one sample in a study of shared clonotypes between healthy human individuals. Profiling relied on immunoSEQ multiplex PCR, and the TCRdb table lists in-frame clones only, not all of them. The table lists over 850,000 clones, about 80% of them singletons, with approximately 0.5% in the top ten. Specimen: memory CD4+ T cells from PBMCs. Source of these receptors: a man aged 18-30 years in good health. Some clones in this sample may be carry-over from other donors' samples. CDR3s include the opening cysteine and the closing phenylalanine or tryptophan. A D gene is named only where the DNA matches it firmly. Some rows mark clone size as missing; the rest say once, few, many or name a class of expanded clone.

abundance	len	v_gene	j_gene	d_gene	CDR3nt	CDR3aa
NA	14	TRBV4-1	TRBJ2-7	NA	TGCGCCAGCAGCCAACCTATGCGCCCGGGCGAGCAGTACTTC	CASSQPMRPGEQYF
once	14	TRBV5-6	TRBJ2-5	NA	TGTGCCAGCAGCTTTCTGGACAGCCAAGAGACCCAGTACTTC	CASSFLDSQETQYF
once	17	TRBV5-6	TRBJ2-1	NA	TGTGCCAGCAGCTTGGCCTTGGGCAGGTCCTTTCTGGATGAGCAGTTCTTC	CASSLALGRSFLDEQFF
NA	14	TRBV7-9	TRBJ1-3	NA	TGTGCCAGCAGCTCACAGGGTTATGGAAACACCATATATTTT	CASSSQGYGNTIYF
once	16	TRBV7-3	TRBJ2-1	TRBD2	TGTGCCAGCAGCCTAGTAGCGGGAGGACTGAACAATGAGCAGTTCTTC	CASSLVAGGLNNEQFF
NA	15	TRBV5-1	TRBJ2-1	NA	TGCGCCAGCAGCTTGGGGCAACCAGGAGTCAATGAGCAGTTCTTC	CASSLGQPGVNEQFF
many	15	TRBV4-1	TRBJ2-5	NA	TGCGCCAGCAGCCAAGAGGGAACAAAAATAGAGACCCAGTACTTC	CASSQEGTKIETQYF
NA	14	TRBV6-1	TRBJ1-2	NA	TGTGCCAGCAGTGGTGGCAACGCCGACTATGGCTACACCTTC	CASSGGNADYGYTF
few	14	TRBV4-3	TRBJ2-3	NA	TGCGCCAGCAGCCAAGCGGGGACGGCCAATACGCAGTATTTT	CASSQAGTANTQYF
NA	16	TRBV19	TRBJ2-3	TRBD1	TGTGCCAGTAGTATGCTACAGGGGTCATTAACAGATACGCAGTATTTT	CASSMLQGSLTDTQYF
NA	14	TRBV10-3	TRBJ1-1	NA	TGTGCCAGCAGTCCCTCGGCAGGGCATTTTGAAGCTTTCTTT	CASSPSAGHFEAFF
NA	15	TRBV2	TRBJ1-2	TRBD1	TGTGCCAGCAGGGAGAAGGGGGACAGGGGCTATGGCTACACCTTC	CASREKGDRGYGYTF
NA	13	TRBV5-1	TRBJ2-7	TRBD2	TGCGCCAGCAGCCCCCTGACTAGCCCCGAGCAGTACTTC	CASSPLTSPEQYF
NA	16	TRBV4-2	TRBJ2-5	NA	TGTGCCAGCAGCCAAGGAAGGGCAAGAGACCCAGTAAGAAAGTACTTC	CASSQGRARDPVRKYF
NA	15	TRBV2	TRBJ2-7	TRBD2	TGTGCCAGTAAGAGATCTGGGACTAACTCCTACGAGCAGTACTTC	CASKRSGTNSYEQYF
few	13	TRBV7-2	TRBJ2-2	NA	TGTGCCAGCAGCCCCCGCTCCGACGGGGAGCTGTTTTTT	CASSPRSDGELFF
NA	15	TRBV6-5	TRBJ2-6	NA	TGTGCCAGCAGTTATCAGTCGTCGGTGGCCAACGTCCTGACTTTC	CASSYQSSVANVLTF
NA	15	TRBV10-1	TRBJ2-7	TRBD2	TGCGCCAGCAGTGACCAAGGTAGCGGGTTAGGCGAGCAGTACTTC	CASSDQGSGLGEQYF
NA	16	TRBV5-1	TRBJ2-5	TRBD2	TGCGCCAGCAGCTTGCAACCTAGCGGGAGTCAAGAGACCCAGTACTTC	CASSLQPSGSQETQYF
NA	13	TRBV29-1	TRBJ1-5	NA	TGCAGCGTGGGTGGGGGGAGCAATCAGCCCCAGCATTTT	CSVGGGSNQPQHF
NA	15	TRBV27	TRBJ1-4	TRBD1	TGTGCCAGCAGTCCCCGGACAGGGGGCGTTGAAAAACTGTTTTTT	CASSPRTGGVEKLFF
NA	14	TRBV7-2	TRBJ2-5	NA	TGTGCCAGCAGCCGAGGACCCCGGCGGGAGACCCAGTACTTC	CASSRGPRRETQYF
once	13	TRBV2	TRBJ1-3	NA	TGTGCCAGCAAAGGAAGCTCTGGAAACACCATATATTTT	CASKGSSGNTIYF
few	13	TRBV7-2	TRBJ2-7	NA	TGTGCCAGCAGCCTGCACCAGGGTTACGAGCAGTACTTC	CASSLHQGYEQYF
NA	11	TRBV2	TRBJ2-5	NA	TGTGCCAGCAGTGACGGGGAGACCCAGTACTTC	CASSDGETQYF
NA	14	TRBV6-5	TRBJ2-1	NA	TGTGCCAGCAGTAGTAAGGGGATCTACAATGAGCAGTTCTTC	CASSSKGIYNEQFF
few	13	TRBV5-1	TRBJ1-3	NA	TGCGCCAGCAGCTTCGAGAGGGGAAACACCATATATTTT	CASSFERGNTIYF
few	14	TRBV18	TRBJ1-2	NA	TGTGCCAGCTCCGAATCGACAGACTACTATGGCTACACCTTC	CASSESTDYYGYTF
NA	16	TRBV5-1	TRBJ1-4	NA	TGCGCCAGCAGCTTGATCGGACAGCTGCAAAATGAAAAACTGTTTTTT	CASSLIGQLQNEKLFF
once	14	TRBV18	TRBJ1-5	TRBD1	TGTGCCAGCTCATCCCTGGACAGGGATGGGCCCCAGCATTTT	CASSSLDRDGPQHF
NA	16	TRBV4-3	TRBJ2-7	NA	TGCGCCAGCAGCCACGCCGTAGCGGGACAGGGAAGGGAGCAGTACTTC	CASSHAVAGQGREQYF
NA	15	TRBV4-3	TRBJ2-1	NA	TGCGCCAGCAGCCAAGACGGGCAGGGAGGCAATGAGCAGTTCTTC	CASSQDGQGGNEQFF
many	13	TRBV9	TRBJ2-5	NA	TGTGCCAGCAGCAGGGGTCCCCAAGAGACCCAGTACTTC	CASSRGPQETQYF
NA	15	TRBV18	TRBJ2-2	NA	TGTGCCAGCTCCTCCGGAACAGGCCACACCGGGGAGCTGTTTTTT	CASSSGTGHTGELFF
NA	13	TRBV9	TRBJ1-1	NA	TGTGCCAGCAGCGTAGATTCGAACACTGAAGCTTTCTTT	CASSVDSNTEAFF
NA	17	TRBV28	TRBJ2-5	NA	TGTGCCAGCAGTTTAGGGGGGATGACGGAACCCCAAGAGACCCAGTACTTC	CASSLGGMTEPQETQYF
NA	15	TRBV5-5	TRBJ2-7	TRBD1	TGTGCCAGCAGCTTGGGGGGACAGGGATCCTACGAGCAGTACTTC	CASSLGGQGSYEQYF
NA	15	TRBV19	TRBJ1-5	TRBD1	TGTGCCAGTAGTATGGACAGGGCGGGCAATCAGCCCCAGCATTTT	CASSMDRAGNQPQHF
NA	11	TRBV2	TRBJ2-1	NA	TGTGCCAGCCGAAGGGGGGAGGAGCAGTTCTTC	CASRRGEEQFF
NA	14	TRBV27	TRBJ2-7	TRBD1	TGTGCCAGCAGTTATGGGGGGACAGGGAGAGAGCAGTACTTC	CASSYGGTGREQYF
NA	15	TRBV7-9	TRBJ2-3	TRBD1	TGTGCCAGCAGCTTACGGACAGGGGGCACAGATACGCAGTATTTT	CASSLRTGGTDTQYF
NA	19	TRBV4-1	TRBJ1-4	TRBD1	TGCGCCAGCAGCCCACTTACAGGGGGCCGGGTTGCAACTAATGAAAAACTGTTTTTT	CASSPLTGGRVATNEKLFF
NA	14	TRBV11-2	TRBJ2-5	NA	TGTGCCAGCAGCTTAGGGGCAGGGAGGGAGACCCAGTACTTC	CASSLGAGRETQYF
once	16	TRBV6-1	TRBJ2-5	NA	TGTGCCAGCAGTGAAGCGCTGGGGCAGGGACAAGAGACCCAGTACTTC	CASSEALGQGQETQYF
NA	18	TRBV5-1	TRBJ1-1	TRBD1	TGCGCCAGCAGCTTAGCCTTCGGACAGGGGGCGGGTGCGACTGAAGCTTTCTTT	CASSLAFGQGAGATEAFF
NA	13	TRBV28	TRBJ2-2	NA	TGTGCCAGCAGGCTAAGGTCCTCCGGGGAGCTGTTTTTT	CASRLRSSGELFF
NA	15	TRBV5-4	TRBJ2-3	NA	TGTGCCAGCAGCTTGCTGGCGGGTGGAACAGATACGCAGTATTTT	CASSLLAGGTDTQYF
few	12	TRBV28	TRBJ2-3	NA	TGTGCCAGCACCCATCTACAGGGAGCGCAGTATTTT	CASTHLQGAQYF